The next 21 T cell receptor beta chains were all read from a single sample in a study of blood T cell repertoires in COVID-19. Only in-frame clones appear in the TCRdb table, and some are missing; sequencing was by immunoSEQ multiplex PCR. The data contain about 200,000 clones, around four fifths of them seen just once; the ten biggest clones take up 8% to 10%. Sequenced: peripheral blood. These receptors originate from a woman aged 50 to 60 with acute or convalescent COVID-19.

The chain joins TRBV10-1 to TRBJ2-3, with D perhaps matching TRBD2 (5 bases). The V gene's germline CDR1 is WNHNN and CDR2 SYGVQD (reference sequence). The CDR3 length is 13 residues. The ends were cut back, 5 bases at V and 5 bases at J, with 11 bases in the middle. The CDR3: CASSRGLGDTQYF. CDR3 bases: TGCGCCAGCAGTCGAGGGCTAGGAGATACGCAGTATTTT.

This chain connects TRBV29-1 to TRBJ2-2; the D gene is possibly TRBD2 (6 bases). Trimming took off 7 bases at V and 4 bases at J, with 13 bases between the two ends. CDR3 length: 13 amino acids. The germline V gene has CDR1 SQVTM and CDR2 ANQGSEA. CDR3 protein: CSAEGGGTGELFF. CDR3 in DNA: TGCAGCGCCGAGGGAGGAGGCACCGGGGAGCTGTTTTTT.

The chain is built from TRBV6-1 and TRBJ1-2; a possible D gene is TRBD1 (5 bases). The length of the CDR3 is 12 residues. Germline CDR1 and CDR2: MNHNS and SASEGT. Trimming pared 5 bases from V and 6 bases from J, leaving 10 bases between. CDR3 nucleotide sequence: TGTGCCAGCAGTCACTCGGGGGATGGCTACACCTTC. Protein product: CASSHSGDGYTF.

The genes are TRBV7-2 and TRBJ2-7; D gene ambiguous. The V gene lost 5 bases and the J gene lost 3 bases, with 14 bases spanning the gap. The CDR3 loop spans 14 amino acids. Germline V gene lookup returns CDR1 SGHTA and CDR2 FQGNSA. The CDR3: CASSTQVNFYEQYF. CDR3 coding DNA: TGTGCCAGCAGCACCCAGGTTAATTTCTACGAGCAGTACTTC.

The chain couples TRBV28 to TRBJ1-1; D perhaps matches TRBD1 (6 bases). This CDR3 spans 15 amino acids. With 4 bases removed from V and 6 bases from J, the gap between germline ends came to 18 bases. CDR1 is MDHEN and CDR2 is SYDVKM in the germline V gene. The CDR3 DNA sequence: TGTGCCAGCAGTTCGTCAACAGGGATTTTGGCTGAAGCTTTCTTT. Translation gives CASSSSTGILAEAFF.

The chain uses TRBV30 and TRBJ2-1; D might be TRBD1 (7 bases). This CDR3 is 13 amino acids long. V was trimmed by 4 bases and J by 6 bases, leaving 13 bases between them. Germline loops: CDR1 GTSNPN, CDR2 SVGIG (reference sequence). This chain's CDR3 is CAWTPGGLNEQFF. The CDR3 DNA sequence: TGTGCCTGGACCCCAGGGGGGCTCAATGAGCAGTTCTTC.

The genes are TRBV11-2 and TRBJ1-2; D may be TRBD1 (6 bases). Germline V gives CDR1 SGHAT, CDR2 FQNNGV. The CDR3 totals 14 residues. V gave up 1 base and J gave up 0 bases, with 6 bases separating them. This CDR3 is CASSLGTANYGYTF. The CDR3 nucleotides are TGTGCCAGCAGCTTAGGGACAGCTAACTATGGCTACACCTTC.

V and J are TRBV11-3 and TRBJ2-3, with D maybe TRBD2 (6 bases). V was shortened by 5 bases and J by 0 bases, with 9 bases between the two germline ends. This CDR3 has 14 residues. Germline values: CDR1 SGHNT, CDR2 YENEEA. Here the CDR3 reads CASSPGRSTDTQYF. The CDR3 nucleotides are TGTGCCAGCAGCCCCGGGAGAAGCACAGATACGCAGTATTTT.

The rearrangement joins TRBV10-2 to TRBJ1-6, with D maybe TRBD1 (6 bases). The CDR3 is 17 amino acids. Trimming removed 6 bases from V and 7 bases from J, with 22 bases in between. In germline, CDR1 is WSHSY, CDR2 SAAADI. This CDR3 reads CASRLRGGIGENSPLHF. The CDR3 DNA reads TGCGCCAGCAGACTTAGAGGGGGAATTGGAGAGAATTCACCCCTCCACTTT.

V and J are TRBV5-1 and TRBJ1-2; D is unresolved. With 4 bases removed from V and 6 bases from J, the gap between germline ends came to 13 bases. Germline values: CDR1 SGHRS, CDR2 YFSETQ. The CDR3 sequence is 13 residues long. CDR3 sequence reads: CASSTAEPNGYTF. The CDR3 nucleotides are TGCGCCAGCAGCACCGCTGAACCTAATGGCTACACCTTC.

The chain recombines TRBV29-1 with TRBJ2-5, with D maybe TRBD2 (6 bases). The V end lost 6 bases, the J end lost 0 bases, and 20 bases lay between the germline ends. This CDR3 is 16 amino acids long. Germline V CDR1 and CDR2: SQVTM, ANQGSEA. The CDR3 protein is CSVTLGLARYQETQYF. CDR3 sequence (DNA): TGCAGCGTGACCCTGGGGCTAGCGCGGTACCAAGAGACCCAGTACTTC. Full variable domain (remainder filled in from reference TRBV29-1 and TRBJ2-5): SAVISQKPSRDICQRGTSLTIQCQVDSQVTMMFWYRQQPGQSLTLIATANQGSEATYESGFVIDKFPISRPNLTFSTLTVSNMSPEDSSIYLCSVTLGLARYQETQYFGPGTRLLVL.

The chain links TRBV6-1 to TRBJ1-1, with no clear D. Germline-derived CDR1 and CDR2 are MNHNS and SASEGT. CDR3 length: 14 residues. Trimming shortened V by 2 bases and J by 3 bases, and 10 bases separated the two germline ends. The CDR3 region has the DNA TGTGCCAGCAGTGAACCGACTCTGGACACTGAAGCTTTCTTT. Protein product: CASSEPTLDTEAFF.

The J gene is TRBJ2-6, the V gene TRBV28; D call uncertain. V lost 3 bases and J 4 bases, leaving 22 bases between the germline ends. The CDR3 has 19 amino acids. Germline CDR1 reads MDHEN; CDR2 reads SYDVKM. The DNA of the CDR3 is TGTGCCAGCAGTTTTGATTCGCCAGGATCTGTCAGCGGGGCCAACGTCCTGACTTTC. As protein: CASSFDSPGSVSGANVLTF.

This clone was seen just once. The genes are TRBV3-1 (or the pseudogene TRBV3-2) and TRBJ2-5; D possibly corresponds to TRBD2 (6 bases). Trimming stripped 2 bases from V and 3 bases from J, with 10 bases between. Germline CDR1 and CDR2: LGHDT and YNNKEL (reference sequence). The CDR3 covers 14 residues. The CDR3 is CASSQNGEEETQYF. CDR3 nucleotides: TGTGCCAGCAGCCAAAATGGGGAGGAAGAGACCCAGTACTTC.

The rearrangement links TRBV28 to TRBJ2-4; 8 bases match TRBD1. CDR3 size: 16 residues. With V trimmed by 3 bases and J by 7 bases, 11 bases remained unmatched. CDR1 and CDR2 from the germline V gene are MDHEN and SYDVKM. CDR3 sequence reads: CASSLYFRGRWNIQYF. The DNA for the CDR3 is TGTGCCAGCAGTTTGTATTTCAGGGGGCGCTGGAACATTCAGTACTTC.

The chain recombines TRBV6-5 with TRBJ2-3, with 7 positions matching TRBD2. The V gene's germline CDR1 is MNHEY and CDR2 SVGAGI. CDR3 length equals 14 residues. For the CDR3, the DNA is TGTGCTACGAGGCTCGGCGGGAGAACAGATACGCAGTATTTT. It translates to CATRLGGRTDTQYF.

V usage is TRBV6-5 and J usage is TRBJ2-6; the D is unclear. CDR1 and CDR2 (germline): MNHEY, SVGAGI. The CDR3 sequence is 16 residues long. Trimming removed 0 bases from V and 0 bases from J, with 6 bases in between. CDR3 DNA: TGTGCCAGCAGTTACTCTGATAGCTCTGGGGCCAACGTCCTGACTTTC. Protein: CASSYSDSSGANVLTF.

CDR3 sequence reads: CASTQQAYTEAFF. CDR3 DNA sequence: TGTGCCAGCACCCAGCAGGCTTACACTGAAGCTTTCTTT. This chain links TRBV6-5 with TRBJ1-1; no clear D. Trimming took 7 bases from V and 3 from J, leaving 12 bases between them. CDR3 length: 13 amino acids. Germline CDR1 is MNHEY and CDR2 is SVGAGI.

V and J are TRBV7-7 and TRBJ2-5; D perhaps matches TRBD1 (5 bases). The CDR3 is made up of 15 amino acids. V lost 2 bases to trimming and J lost 2 bases, with 12 bases between them. Germline assignment: CDR1 SSHAT and CDR2 FNYEAQ (reference sequence). CDR3 in amino acids: CASSLTKGPQETQYF. DNA of the CDR3: TGTGCCAGCAGCTTAACTAAGGGGCCACAAGAGACCCAGTACTTC.

The rearrangement links TRBV3-1 (or the pseudogene TRBV3-2) to TRBJ2-4, with a possible D match to TRBD1 (6 bases). Germline V lookup: CDR1 LGHDT, CDR2 YNNKEL (reference sequence). The V and J ends lost 4 bases and 2 bases respectively, with 18 bases between them. The CDR3 loop spans 17 amino acids. Here the CDR3 DNA reads TGTGCCAGCAGCCCCCAAGGTCAGGGGTGGACCAAAAACATTCAGTACTTC. Amino acid sequence: CASSPQGQGWTKNIQYF.

The chain employs TRBV6-5 and TRBJ2-7, with TRBD2 as a possible D gene (6 bases). The V gene lost 5 bases and the J gene lost 3 bases, with 14 bases spanning the gap. CDR3 length equals 14 residues. The germline V gene has CDR1 MNHEY and CDR2 SVGAGI. The CDR3 nucleotides are TGTGCCAGCAGTACGCGGGACTCCCTCTACGAGCAGTACTTC. It yields the protein CASSTRDSLYEQYF.